This TCR beta chain was captured by sequencing in a study of vaccination and CD4 T cells after COVID-19 (dated 2022 in TCRdb). About the full investigation: Convalescent patients had a positive SARS-CoV-2 result on nasal swab PCR, and of these patients, several had mild disease and one had severe disease. In the convalescent cohort there were six males and four females, among whom were two Hispanic individuals, seven Caucasians, two Asians and one multiracial person. Participants received two doses of either the Pfizer-BioNTech BNT162b2 vaccine (n=8) or the Moderna mRNA-1273 vaccine (n=2). Post-COVID blood samples were collected from convalescent patients a median of roughly 100 days after diagnosis, with a range of about 35 to 180 days. Post-vaccine blood samples were collected a median of approximately 77 days after the second vaccine dose, ranging from about 13 to 241 days. For a few convalescent patients, samples were collected at an early post-vaccination timepoint (day 14) as well as at a late post-vaccination timepoint (days 161 to 241). Overlapping spike peptide pools from SARS-CoV-2 and from the common cold coronaviruses HCoV-NL63, HCoV-OC43 and HCoV-229E were used as culture stimuli. Control cultures received a CEFX viral epitope pool as the positive control, an HIV-1 Nef peptide pool as the negative control, or no peptide. In over 8 COVID-19 convalescent patients and 4 infection-naive healthy vaccine recipients, the spike-specific CD4+ TCR repertoire before mRNA vaccination was compared with the repertoire after mRNA vaccination. What the research found in general, with its limitations: The study included relatively few convalescent patients and did not analyze early timepoints after natural infection. Of the vaccine-specific clones in convalescent patients, 304 of 307, or nearly all, reacted only to SARS-CoV-2 spike and did not cross-react with common cold coronaviruses. An increase in the median number of SARS-CoV-2-reactive clonotypes from 21 after infection to 38 after vaccination was observed, but the change was not found to be significant. In convalescent patients, a median roughly 85% of post-vaccine SARS-CoV-2-reactive clones were detected only after vaccination, and vaccine-specific priming was suggested by this finding.

The time point tag for this specimen amounts to: late sampling 161 to 241 days after vaccination in a few convalescent patients. The treatment or condition label of this sample denotes: roughly nine-day PBMC culture with coronavirus spike peptide pools or control peptides (ViraFEST assay). The ViraFEST assay, used in the study, expanded antigen-specific T cells with peptide pools and then identified the expanded clonotypes through TCR sequencing. The convalescent patients' positive SARS-CoV-2 PCR tests fell between March and December 2020, which was before the Alpha, Beta and Delta variants emerged in the United States. PBMCs were cultured at around 2 million per well in IMDM supplemented with approximately 5% human AB serum and around 9.5 IU/ml IL-2, with about 11 ug/ml peptide pools added. Half of the culture medium was replaced with fresh IL-2-containing medium on days 3 and 7. After roughly 11 days of culture, CD4+ T cells were isolated by negative selection with the EasySep CD4+ T cell isolation kit. Ficoll-Paque Plus gradient centrifugation was used to isolate PBMCs from whole blood, and the isolated PBMCs were then either used fresh or cryopreserved at -140C. Each culture condition was generally run in triplicate wells.

A note on this clonotype: Its antigen target is currently unknown. No much larger clonotype is one base removed from it; base qualities were not supplied.

The library was produced with PCR. TCR sequencing of DNA from cultured CD4+ T cells used the Oncomine TCR Beta short-read assay at the Johns Hopkins FTIC core. The QIAamp micro DNA kit was used to extract genomic DNA from the cultured CD4+ T cells. Oncomine TCR Beta libraries from cultured CD4+ T cells were pooled using unique dual indexes and sequenced on an Illumina iSeq 100. The paper's data handling went like this. Non-productive sequences were removed, and CDR3s that did not start with C, did not end with F or W, or were shorter than 7 amino acids were discarded. Antigen-specific clonotypes were identified with the MANAFEST web application by comparing peptide-stimulated wells with reference and other culture wells. Positive clones required FDR below 0.05, an odds ratio above 5, and productive frequency above 0.1% in at least two of three replicate wells. Cross-reactive clonotypes were defined as significantly expanded in both SARS-CoV-2 spike wells and at least one common cold coronavirus spike condition. Similarity between CDR3 sequences was evaluated in R version 3.6.1 using Levenshtein distances (stringdist) and unrooted phylogenetic trees (ape). The raw public data were reprocessed by TCRdb itself: fastp quality trimming at Q25, MiXCR clonotype calling, in-frame beta chains only. All rows with the same CDR3 protein become a single entry with the most common DNA and genes. The V and J calls and clone size are TCRdb's, not the authors'. The table for this sample lists 15,000 to 20,000 distinct CDR3 sequences; less than 60% of them were counted only once. The ten largest clones capture about 18% of the sample.

This TCR was sampled from a human donor who had recovered from COVID-19. The sequenced sample was CD4+ T cells from blood, cultured in vitro, obtained about 7 months after SARS-CoV-2 vaccination.

The nucleotide sequence is TGCAGCGTTGCTTTGGGCCTGGATCAGCCCCAGCATTTT. Its translation reads: CSVALGLDQPQHF. Rearrangement joined TRBV29-1 to TRBJ1-5, with the D gene call left open. Based on the germline V gene, the CDR1 and CDR2 sequences are SQVTM and ANQGSEA. The junction carries 12 bases between V and J, which are trimmed by 4 bases and 5 bases respectively. Including cysteine and phenylalanine, the CDR3 has 13 amino acids. Of the read, only the CDR3 DNA is kept; its 39 bases are in frame from base 1.